The next 27 T cell receptor beta chains were all read from a single sample in a study of blood T cells in healthy people across ages. Primed by a sample-barcoded 5' primer and a J-beta primer mix, a second PCR proceeded for 7 to 11 cycles. One entry per CDR3 protein results from TCRdb running MiXCR on the 5' RACE reads. The sample records 500,000 to 650,000 distinct CDR3 sequences, about 26% being singletons. The same sample was also used in a study of T cells of mothers and their children.

Input material: blood. These receptors came from a boy aged 2 to 9 in good health.

The chain joins TRBV10-3 to TRBJ2-7, with TRBD1 matching over 9 bases. The length of the CDR3 is 13 residues. In germline, CDR1 is ENHRY, CDR2 SYGVKD. V was clipped by 4 bases and J by 6 bases; unmatched bases: 4. CDR3 sequence (DNA): TGTGCCATCAGTGGGACAGGGGTCCGCGAGCAGTACTTC. It is translated as CAISGTGVREQYF.

This chain uses TRBV7-2 with TRBJ1-4; D not certain. Germline loops: CDR1 SGHTA, CDR2 FQGNSA. The V end was cut by 3 bases, the J end by 8 bases, with 13 bases between. This CDR3 has 14 residues. The CDR3 region is CASSFTQRREKLFF. CDR3 DNA: TGTGCCAGCAGCTTTACACAGAGGCGCGAAAAACTGTTTTTT. The full variable domain, with the rest looked up from reference TRBV7-2 and TRBJ1-4, is GAGVSQSPSNKVTEKGKDVELRCDPISGHTALYWYRQSLGQGLEFLIYFQGNSAPDKSGLPSDRFSAERTGGSVSTLTIQRTQQEDSAVYLCASSFTQRREKLFFGSGTQLSVL.

V usage is TRBV12-5 and J usage is TRBJ1-2; possibly TRBD1 for D (5 bases). From germline, CDR1 is LGHNT and CDR2 FRNRAP. V lost 6 bases and J 3 bases, leaving 14 bases between the germline ends. This CDR3 comprises 14 residues. The CDR3 region is CASGQVGGDYGYTF. CDR3 nucleotides: TGTGCTAGTGGCCAGGTGGGAGGGGACTATGGCTACACCTTC.

This clonotype has just a few counts. This sequence joins TRBV6-5 and TRBJ1-1; D perhaps matches TRBD1 (5 bases). CDR3 length equals 14 residues. The germline V and J ends were trimmed by 6 bases and 1 base, with 12 bases remaining between them. Per the germline V gene, CDR1 is MNHEY and CDR2 is SVGAGI. CDR3 coding DNA: TGTGCCAGCAGGTTCTCGGGACCGAACACTGAAGCTTTCTTT. Protein sequence: CASRFSGPNTEAFF.

This clonotype appeared a few times. This chain joins TRBV29-1 and TRBJ2-5; no definite D call. The end of the DNA aligns better with TRBJ2-1, so the J call may be wrong. CDR3 length: 14 amino acids. Germline CDR1 SQVTM, CDR2 ANQGSEA. In DNA, the CDR3 is TGCAGCGTCAAGACACGACTCACCTACAATGAGCAGTTCTTC. Protein product: CSVKTRLTYNEQFF.

This clonotype was picked up a small number of times. The rearrangement joins TRBV4-1 to TRBJ2-1; D may be TRBD1 (6 bases). V was shortened by 6 bases and J by 2 bases, with 14 bases between the two germline ends. This CDR3 spans 15 amino acids. CDR1 and CDR2 from the germline V gene are MGHRA and YSYEKL. CDR3 in amino acids: CASRPQQGTYNEQFF. As DNA, the CDR3 is TGCGCCAGCAGACCTCAACAGGGTACCTACAATGAGCAGTTCTTC.

This clonotype was seen a handful of times. V and J are TRBV6-1 and TRBJ2-2; D gene uncertain. The germline V and J ends were trimmed by 3 bases and 3 bases, with 5 bases remaining between them. Per germline, CDR1 MNHNS and CDR2 SASEGT. There are 13 residues in the CDR3. The CDR3 nucleotides are TGTGCCAGCAGTGAGTCATACACCGGGGAGCTGTTTTTT. Protein product: CASSESYTGELFF.

This clonotype was seen only a few times. The gene calls are TRBV5-1 and TRBJ2-3, with 10 bases aligning to TRBD1. This CDR3 spans 14 amino acids. Unmatched junction bases numbered 1, after V lost 4 bases and J lost 2 bases. Per germline, CDR1 SGHRS and CDR2 YFSETQ. The CDR3 region has the DNA TGCGCCAGCAGCGGGACAGGGGACACAGATACGCAGTATTTT. Protein sequence: CASSGTGDTDTQYF.

This clonotype was counted between two and nine times. V is TRBV21-1 and J is TRBJ1-3; the listed D gene, TRBD1, was not tested against the DNA. TRBV21-1 is a documented pseudogene. The CDR3 is 15 amino acids. This CDR3 reads CASSKRTGAGNTIYF. The CDR3 DNA reads TGTGCCAGCAGCAAACGGACAGGGGCTGGAAACACCATATATTTT.

V usage is TRBV29-1 and J usage is TRBJ2-2; tentatively, D is TRBD2 (7 bases). There are 14 residues in the CDR3. V was cut by 3 bases and J by 5 bases, with 13 bases left in between. CDR1 SQVTM and CDR2 ANQGSEA come from the germline V gene. The CDR3 region is CSVERTRGTGELFF. The CDR3 DNA follows: TGCAGCGTTGAGCGGACTAGGGGGACCGGGGAGCTGTTTTTT.

In this sample, this clonotype turned up a few times. The chain carries TRBV10-3 and TRBJ2-3, with TRBD2 identical over 11 bases. CDR3 length: 14 residues. The germline V gene has CDR1 ENHRY and CDR2 SYGVKD. The V and J ends lost 10 bases and 6 bases, in that order; junction bases with no gene match: 9. The CDR3 bases are TGTGCCAACGCACTAGCGGGGGATACCGATACGCAGTATTTT. It is translated as CANALAGDTDTQYF.

In its sample, this clonotype was seen a few times. The junction departs from the called germline gene at one end, perhaps through a read error. The V and J genes are TRBV2 and TRBJ1-4; D perhaps matches TRBD1 (5 bases). CDR3 length equals 16 residues. Germline CDR1 and CDR2: SNHLY and FYNNEI. This CDR3 reads CASSEWGTATNEKLLF. The CDR3 DNA sequence: TGTGCCAGCAGTGAGTGGGGGACCGCAACTAATGAAAAACTGCTTTTT.

The chain carries TRBV12-3 or TRBV12-4 and TRBJ1-1; D call uncertain. Trimming cost V 0 bases and J 0 bases, with 5 bases left between them. The CDR3 loop spans 14 amino acids. The CDR3 DNA follows: TGTGCCAGCAGTTTAGCGGGAGTGAACACTGAAGCTTTCTTT. Its translation is CASSLAGVNTEAFF.

This clonotype was detected only a few times. The V and J genes are TRBV20-1 and TRBJ2-5, with 7 bases fitting TRBD2. CDR3 length: 16 amino acids. CDR1 and CDR2 (germline): DFQATT, SNEGSKA (reference sequence). The V and J ends lost 0 bases and 4 bases, in that order; junction bases with no gene match: 11. In nucleotides, the CDR3 is TGCAGTGCTAGAGATACCCCCTATCCGGGGGGAGAGACCCAGTACTTC. Translated: CSARDTPYPGGETQYF.

Regarding this clonotype: One end of the junction fails to match germline, which may point to a read error. This sequence joins TRBV10-2 and TRBJ2-5, with TRBD1 identical over 7 bases. The CDR3 spans 14 residues. Germline V gives CDR1 WSHSY, CDR2 SAAADI. The CDR3 is CASKGTGAIEAQYF. The DNA for the CDR3 is TGCGCCAGCAAAGGAACAGGGGCGATAGAGGCCCAGTACTTC.

This chain connects TRBV18 to TRBJ2-5, with 9 bases lining up with TRBD1. The V gene end was trimmed by 3 bases and the J gene end by 2 bases; junction bases not matched to a gene: 10. The length of the CDR3 is 17 residues. CDR1 is KGHSH, CDR2 LQKENI, per germline. The CDR3 here is CASSPNVGTGKQETQYF. CDR3 coding DNA: TGTGCCAGCTCACCCAACGTAGGGACAGGGAAACAAGAGACCCAGTACTTC.

With respect to this clonotype: This clone may be a read error of a much larger clone one base away. The chain is built from TRBV6-6 and TRBJ1-3, with TRBD1 identical over 7 bases. Germline CDR1 reads MNHNY; CDR2 reads SVGAGI (reference sequence). The CDR3 sequence is 15 residues long. CDR3 region: CASGRTGRSGKTIYF. The CDR3 DNA sequence: TGTGCCAGCGGCAGGACAGGACGCTCTGGAAAGACCATATATTTT.

The genes are TRBV3-1 and TRBJ1-6, with D perhaps matching TRBD1 (6 bases). V dropped 3 bases and J dropped 7 bases, with 10 bases sitting between them. Germline V lookup: CDR1 LGHDT, CDR2 YNNKEL (reference sequence). This CDR3 comprises 14 residues. CDR3 DNA sequence: TGTGCCAGCAGCCACCCCCAGGGGAATTCACCCCTCCACTTT. Translated: CASSHPQGNSPLHF.

This clonotype turned up a few times. This chain's CDR3 is CASSLVGGGELFF. The CDR3 nucleotides are TGTGCCAGCAGCTTAGTGGGGGGCGGGGAGCTGTTTTTT. This chain connects TRBV7-2 to TRBJ2-2, with D possibly TRBD2 on 6 matching bases. This CDR3 is built from 13 residues. V was clipped by 1 base and J by 7 bases, with 7 bases between them. CDR1 is SGHTA and CDR2 is FQGNSA in the germline V gene. The entire variable domain, with the rest obtained from reference TRBV7-2 and TRBJ2-2, is as follows: GAGVSQSPSNKVTEKGKDVELRCDPISGHTALYWYRQSLGQGLEFLIYFQGNSAPDKSGLPSDRFSAERTGGSVSTLTIQRTQQEDSAVYLCASSLVGGGELFFGEGSRLTVL.

The rearrangement uses TRBV4-1 and TRBJ1-4; D remains unclear. The CDR3 has 17 residues. The V and J ends lost 0 bases and 3 bases respectively, with 14 bases between them. Germline V gene lookup returns CDR1 MGHRA and CDR2 YSYEKL. The DNA for the CDR3 is TGCGCCAGCAGCCAAGAGAGGTCTCGGGTGGCTAATGAAAAACTGTTTTTT. It encodes CASSQERSRVANEKLFF.

The gene calls are TRBV30 and TRBJ1-2; D is ambiguous. The CDR3 sequence is 12 residues long. V lost 1 base and J lost 8, with 11 bases in between. Germline CDR1 is GTSNPN and CDR2 is SVGIG (reference sequence). The CDR3, as DNA: TGTGCCTGGAGTGAACCGTTCAAGGGCTACACCTTC. Translation gives CAWSEPFKGYTF.

This chain uses TRBV12-3 or TRBV12-4 with TRBJ2-7, with TRBD2 identical over 9 bases. The CDR3 loop spans 14 amino acids. V lost 5 bases and J lost 6; bases outside the gene matches: 8. CDR3 DNA: TGTGCCAGCAGTGCCACCGGGACTAGCCGCGAGCAGTACTTC. Its protein product is CASSATGTSREQYF.

V and J are TRBV7-6 and TRBJ2-7; D may be TRBD2 (6 bases). V lost 4 bases, J lost 7 bases, and 20 bases lay in between. Germline V lookup: CDR1 SGHVS, CDR2 FNYEAQ. The CDR3 is 15 residues long. CDR3 sequence: CASSSGPGLLPEQYF. The CDR3 coding sequence is TGTGCCAGCAGCTCCGGACCGGGACTTCTCCCGGAGCAGTACTTC.

CDR3 DNA sequence: TGTGCCAGCAGTTACGGGGACAGGGGATCGGAGGAGACCCAGTACTTC. This codes for CASSYGDRGSEETQYF. V usage is TRBV6-6 and J usage is TRBJ2-5, with 10 bases aligning to TRBD1. Trimming cost V 2 bases and J 5 bases; bases outside gene matches: 8. The CDR3 length is 16 residues. The germline V gene encodes CDR1 MNHNY and CDR2 SVGAGI (reference sequence).

This clonotype has more than one count but fewer than ten. The gene calls are TRBV20-1 and TRBJ2-1; 9 bases match TRBD2. Gene TRBJ2-7 matches the end of the DNA better, so the J call may be wrong. Germline CDR1 and CDR2: DFQATT and SNEGSKA (reference sequence). This CDR3 is built from 16 residues. The CDR3 protein is CSASYGIIAGAYEQYF. CDR3 in DNA: TGCAGTGCTAGTTATGGGATAATAGCGGGAGCCTACGAGCAGTACTTC.

The rearrangement links TRBV10-2 to TRBJ2-7; D may be TRBD1 or TRBD2 (5 bases each). The CDR3 loop spans 13 amino acids. CDR1 and CDR2 from the germline V gene are WSHSY and SAAADI. V lost 8 bases and J lost 2, with 13 bases in between. The CDR3 DNA is TGCGCCAGCGAGGGGCAACCCACCTACGAGCAGTACTTC. It translates to CASEGQPTYEQYF.

This chain connects TRBV7-2 to TRBJ1-2, with D perhaps TRBD1 (5 bases). The germline CDR1 and CDR2 sequences are SGHTA and FQGNSA. The CDR3 contains 14 residues. The V and J ends lost 2 bases and 6 bases respectively, with 13 bases between them. The CDR3 region has the DNA TGTGCCAGCAGCTTAAGGGGCCCAGCACATGGCTACACCTTC. This encodes CASSLRGPAHGYTF.